This section outlines one TCR beta chain sequence together with its context. This sample was included in a study of blood T cell repertoires in COVID-19. The CDR3 consists of 15 residues. The V end was cut by 4 bases, the J end by 1 base, with 11 bases between. CDR1 is KGHDR, CDR2 SFDVKD, per germline. Original handling: Estimation of nucleated cell counts was performed using reference gene primer amplification. Using immunoSEQ multiplex PCR, the repertoire was profiled, and TCRdb retains in-frame clones only, with some absent. That table gives V, J and clone size, and the DNA gave D and trimming. Of 200,000 to 250,000 clones in the sample, 70% to 90% were seen once.

The chain couples TRBV24-1 to TRBJ2-3; a weak D match, TRBD1 (6 bases). Sequencing was done on a sample of PBMCs or T cells enriched from blood (not recorded which). This clonotype originated in a young man with acute COVID-19. The CDR3 sequence: CATSEGHSGTDTQYF. CDR3 coding DNA: TGTGCCACCAGTGAGGGACACTCCGGCACAGATACGCAGTATTTT.